This T cell receptor (beta chain) derives from a study of cytotoxic CD8 clonotypes in ibrutinib-treated CLL. Whole-study context: Partial response was seen in approximately 24 patients and complete response in 2; after median roughly 66 months, approximately 14 stayed remitted, about 12 progressed.

This CDR3 is 16 amino acids long. V gave up 4 bases and J gave up 7 bases, with 20 bases separating them. The germline V gene encodes CDR1 KGHSH and CDR2 LQKENI. Sequencing was performed with immunoSEQ multiplex PCR; in TCRdb, only in-frame clones are kept and a portion is missing. The repertoire consists of approximately 92,000 clones, with 75% to 80% occurring once and the leading ten covering just under 25%. The clonotype originates from a human donor with chronic lymphocytic leukemia. This chain connects TRBV18 to TRBJ1-5, with D tentatively TRBD1 (6 bases). The specimen comprised PBMCs, sampled after 24 months of ibrutinib treatment. The chain's CDR3 is CASSQEQGPPPQPQHF. The CDR3 region has the DNA TGTGCCAGCTCACAGGAACAGGGTCCCCCTCCCCAGCCCCAGCATTTT.